This T cell receptor (beta chain) was observed in a study of cytomegalovirus exposure and HLA in healthy donors. For the study at large: Ancestry clustering placed roughly four fifths of around 400 genotyped donors in the Caucasian-associated cluster.

Details on this clone: Its cognate antigen is unknown.

The CDR3 is made up of 16 amino acids. V was pared by 2 bases and J by 1 base, with 3 bases of the junction left unmatched. CDR1 is KGHSH, CDR2 LQKENI, per germline. The study, taken as a whole, reports: Within an earlier analysis, most TCR beta V segments proved productive either about 87% or about 30% of the time.

PCR amplification relied on 60 Vbeta primers (plus 13 Jbeta primers). Profiled with immunoSEQ multiplex PCR; TCRdb holds only in-frame clones, not every one. The sample lists 150,000 to 200,000 clones, around 90% occurring once. V is TRBV18 and J is TRBJ1-2; the match to TRBD1 covers 11 bases. The TCR was taken from a woman younger than 30 in good health and CMV-seronegative. Sequencing was performed on PBMCs. CDR3 DNA: TGTGCCAGCTCACCATGGGGACAGGGGGTTAACTATGGCTACACCTTC. Protein: CASSPWGQGVNYGYTF.